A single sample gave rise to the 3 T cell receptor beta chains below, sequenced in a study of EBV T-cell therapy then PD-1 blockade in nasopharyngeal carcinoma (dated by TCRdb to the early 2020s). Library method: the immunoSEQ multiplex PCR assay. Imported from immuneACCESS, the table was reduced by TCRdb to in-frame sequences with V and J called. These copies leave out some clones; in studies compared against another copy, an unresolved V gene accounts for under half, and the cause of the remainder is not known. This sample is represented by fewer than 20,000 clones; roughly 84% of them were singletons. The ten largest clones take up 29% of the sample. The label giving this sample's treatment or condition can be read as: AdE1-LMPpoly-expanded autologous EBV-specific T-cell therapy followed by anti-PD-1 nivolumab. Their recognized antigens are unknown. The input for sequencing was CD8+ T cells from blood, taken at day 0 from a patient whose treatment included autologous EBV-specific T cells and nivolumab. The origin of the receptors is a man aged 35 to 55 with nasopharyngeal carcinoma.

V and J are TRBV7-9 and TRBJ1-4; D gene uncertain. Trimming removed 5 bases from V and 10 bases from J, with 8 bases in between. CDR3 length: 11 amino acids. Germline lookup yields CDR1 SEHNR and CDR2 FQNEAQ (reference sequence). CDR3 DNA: TGTGCCAGCAGCGTAGAGGGAAAACTGTTTTTT. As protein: CASSVEGKLFF. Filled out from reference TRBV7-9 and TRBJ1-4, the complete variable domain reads DTGVSQNPRHKITKRGQNVTFRCDPISEHNRLYWYRQTLGQGPEFLTYFQNEAQLEKSRLLSDRFSAERPKGSFSTLEIQRTEQGDSAMYLCASSVEGKLFFGSGTQLSVL.

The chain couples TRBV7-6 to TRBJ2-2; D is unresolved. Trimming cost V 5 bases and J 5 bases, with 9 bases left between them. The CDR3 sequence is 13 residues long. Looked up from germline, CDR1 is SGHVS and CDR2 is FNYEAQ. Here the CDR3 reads CASSPGLTGELFF. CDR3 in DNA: TGTGCCAGCAGCCCCGGTCTTACCGGGGAGCTGTTTTTT. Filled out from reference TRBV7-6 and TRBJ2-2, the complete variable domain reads GAGVSQSPRYKVTKRGQDVALRCDPISGHVSLYWYRQALGQGPEFLTYFNYEAQQDKSGLPNDRFSAERPEGSISTLTIQRTEQRDSAMYRCASSPGLTGELFFGEGSRLTVL.

CDR3 bases: TGCGCCAGCAGTCCCCCATGGGAGGAGCGATACAATGAGCAGTTCTTC. It translates to CASSPPWEERYNEQFF. The chain is built from TRBV4-3 and TRBJ2-1, with D perhaps matching TRBD2 (6 bases). Germline CDR1 and CDR2: LGHNA and YSLEER. Trimming took 6 bases from V and 4 from J, leaving 19 bases between them. This CDR3 has 16 residues.